This T cell receptor (beta chain) was found in a study of PD-1 blockade in classical Hodgkin lymphoma. Study-wide findings and caveats: Whoever responded completely had baseline diversity much like that seen in newly diagnosed patients. Nivolumab starters within 1 year of ASCT were excluded.

As to this clone: Its specificity is unknown.

All trial patients relapsed after autologous stem cell transplantation. The CDR3 is 16 residues long. CDR1 MNHNY and CDR2 SVGAGI come from the germline V gene (reference sequence). J lost 5 bases, V lost 2 bases, and 9 bases had no gene match. This table comes from immunoSEQ multiplex PCR, and its TCRdb copy is limited to in-frame clones, with some not included. In the table there are 50,000 to 75,000 clones, 80% to 90% of which are singletons. The chain has TRBV6-6 and TRBJ1-5; 7 bases align to TRBD1. The TCR was taken from a human donor with classical Hodgkin lymphoma. The specimen was peripheral blood mononuclear cells (PBMCs), collected at baseline. CDR3 region: CASSYTTGAVYQPQHF. The CDR3 nucleotides are TGTGCCAGCAGTTACACCACAGGGGCGGTTTATCAGCCCCAGCATTTT.